One sample yielded the 2 T cell receptor beta chains listed below, sequenced in a study of blood T cell repertoires in COVID-19. The method was immunoSEQ multiplex PCR; TCRdb's version includes in-frame clones alone and lacks a portion of them. The sample includes roughly 230,000 clones, roughly 85% seen only once; the top ten take 5.1%. Sequencing used peripheral blood. The receptors stem from a man aged 45-60 years with COVID-19, enrolled during active disease.

The rearrangement links TRBV10-3 to TRBJ1-2; 8 bases fit TRBD1. The CDR3 is made up of 15 amino acids. The V segment lost 4 bases and the J segment 0 bases; nucleotides outside the gene matches: 4. Germline values: CDR1 ENHRY, CDR2 SYGVKD. CDR3: CAISAADRANYGYTF. DNA for the CDR3: TGTGCCATCAGTGCTGCGGACAGGGCTAACTATGGCTACACCTTC.

The chain uses TRBV28 and TRBJ2-1; tentatively, D is TRBD1 (7 bases). The V gene lost 6 bases and the J gene lost 7 bases, with 13 bases spanning the gap. CDR1 is MDHEN, CDR2 SYDVKM, per germline. This CDR3 comprises 13 residues. CDR3 nucleotide sequence: TGTGCCAGCAGAAAACAGGGGAGGAATGAGCAGTTCTTC. It codes for CASRKQGRNEQFF.